These 28 T cell receptor beta chains were all obtained from the same sample, sequenced in a study of blood T cell repertoires in COVID-19 (dated by TCRdb to the early 2020s). Library construction relied on the immunoSEQ multiplex PCR assay. The table was pulled from immuneACCESS by TCRdb, which kept in-frame rearrangements only. Such tables lose some clones; where checked, under half of the loss comes from unresolved V genes, and the rest has no known cause. Here the sample has 300,000 to 500,000 clones; roughly 88% occur a single time. The ten largest clonotypes hold roughly 2% of the sample. Source material: PBMCs or T cells enriched from blood (not recorded which). Receptors were obtained from a woman between 35 and 50 years old with acute COVID-19.

The CDR3 coding sequence is TGCGCCAGCAGCTTGAATGGAGGGAGTCCCACTGAAGCTTTCTTT. Translation gives CASSLNGGSPTEAFF. The chain joins TRBV5-1 to TRBJ1-1; D gene uncertain. V was pared by 1 base and J by 4 bases, with 14 bases between. The CDR3 is made up of 15 amino acids. Per the germline V gene, CDR1 is SGHRS and CDR2 is YFSETQ. Drawing the rest from reference TRBV5-1 and TRBJ1-1, the complete variable domain is KAGVTQTPRYLIKTRGQQVTLSCSPISGHRSVSWYQQTPGQGLQFLFEYFSETQRNKGNFPGRFSGRQFSNSRSEMNVSTLELGDSALYLCASSLNGGSPTEAFFGQGTRLTVV.

This clone was detected only once. The V gene is TRBV19, the J gene TRBJ2-2, with a weak D call TRBD1 (6 bases). Germline V gene lookup returns CDR1 LNHDA and CDR2 SQIVND (reference sequence). The ends were cut back, 3 bases at V and 6 bases at J, with 14 bases in the middle. CDR3 length: 15 residues. The DNA of the CDR3 is TGTGCCAGTAGTATTGAAAACAGGGCCCCCGGGGAGCTGTTTTTT. Amino acid sequence: CASSIENRAPGELFF. Supplemented by reference TRBV19 and TRBJ2-2, the full variable domain reads DGGITQSPKYLFRKEGQNVTLSCEQNLNHDAMYWYRQDPGQGLRLIYYSQIVNDFQKGDIAEGYSVSREKKESFPLTVTSAQKNPTAFYLCASSIENRAPGELFFGEGSRLTVL.

V usage is TRBV7-2 and J usage is TRBJ1-1; D perhaps matches TRBD1 (5 bases). This CDR3 comprises 14 residues. Germline CDR1 and CDR2: SGHTA and FQGNSA. Trimming took off 8 bases at V and 6 bases at J, with 19 bases between the two ends. The CDR3 bases are TGTGCCAGCCCTGCCATTTCGGGGGTTGCTGAAGCTTTCTTT. It yields the protein CASPAISGVAEAFF.

The chain combines TRBV4-1 with TRBJ1-1, with D possibly being TRBD1 (5 bases). Germline V gene lookup returns CDR1 MGHRA and CDR2 YSYEKL. V lost 0 bases to trimming and J lost 7 bases, with 12 bases between them. The CDR3 length is 14 residues. This chain's CDR3 is CASSQDRAGNEAFF. CDR3 DNA: TGCGCCAGCAGCCAAGATAGAGCAGGGAATGAAGCTTTCTTT.

The chain couples TRBV2 to TRBJ2-1, with TRBD1 matching over 7 bases. The junction had 4 bases not matched to a gene; V was cut back by 5 bases and J by 0 bases. The CDR3 is made up of 15 amino acids. CDR1 SNHLY and CDR2 FYNNEI come from the germline V gene. CDR3 in DNA: TGTGCCAGCAGTAACCGGGACAGCTCCTACAATGAGCAGTTCTTC. Translating gives CASSNRDSSYNEQFF.

CDR3 in DNA: TGTGCCACCGCCTTGGGGGCCACAACCTATGGCTACACCTTC. Translated, it gives CATALGATTYGYTF. The chain recombines TRBV6-6 with TRBJ1-2; possibly TRBD1 for D (6 bases). This CDR3 is built from 14 residues. Germline CDR1 is MNHNY and CDR2 is SVGAGI (reference sequence). The germline V and J ends were trimmed by 10 bases and 4 bases, with 19 bases remaining between them.

The chain couples TRBV6-5 to TRBJ2-7; 8 positions match TRBD1. Per the germline V gene, CDR1 is MNHEY and CDR2 is SVGAGI. The CDR3 extends over 16 amino acids. Losses at the gene ends were 1 base for V and 3 bases for J; bases not matched to a gene: 8. CDR3 loop: CASSYLSSGGGYEQYF. DNA of the CDR3: TGTGCCAGCAGTTACTTATCATCAGGGGGCGGCTACGAGCAGTACTTC.

The rearrangement joins TRBV18 to TRBJ1-1; 8 bases map to TRBD1. V was pared by 3 bases and J by 1 base, with 4 bases of the junction left unmatched. This CDR3 is built from 15 residues. Per the germline V gene, CDR1 is KGHSH and CDR2 is LQKENI. The CDR3 loop reads CASSPTGGSNTEAFF. In DNA form, the CDR3 reads TGTGCCAGCTCACCTACAGGGGGATCGAACACTGAAGCTTTCTTT. Drawing the rest from reference TRBV18 and TRBJ1-1, the complete variable domain is NAGVMQNPRHLVRRRGQEARLRCSPMKGHSHVYWYRQLPEEGLKFMVYLQKENIIDESGMPKERFSAEFPKEGPSILRIQQVVRGDSAAYFCASSPTGGSNTEAFFGQGTRLTVV.

The J gene is TRBJ1-4, the V gene TRBV5-1; 9 bases line up with TRBD1. The germline V gene encodes CDR1 SGHRS and CDR2 YFSETQ. The CDR3 spans 15 residues. The trim removed 4 bases at V and 6 bases at J, leaving 7 bases unmatched. CDR3 sequence (DNA): TGCGCCAGCAGCAGAGACAGGGGGGGTGATGAAAAACTGTTTTTT. It specifies CASSRDRGGDEKLFF. The whole variable domain, remainder taken from reference TRBV5-1 and TRBJ1-4, is KAGVTQTPRYLIKTRGQQVTLSCSPISGHRSVSWYQQTPGQGLQFLFEYFSETQRNKGNFPGRFSGRQFSNSRSEMNVSTLELGDSALYLCASSRDRGGDEKLFFGSGTQLSVL.

The V call is TRBV4-1, the J call TRBJ1-1, with 11 bases lining up with TRBD1. The CDR3 spans 17 residues. V lost 2 bases, J lost 3 bases, and 8 bases stayed unmatched. CDR1 MGHRA and CDR2 YSYEKL come from the germline V gene. The CDR3 DNA follows: TGCGCCAGCAGCCAACCGGACAGGGGGCTGTCGTACACTGAAGCTTTCTTT. As protein: CASSQPDRGLSYTEAFF.

The J gene is TRBJ1-2, the V gene TRBV30; no definite D call. V dropped 4 bases and J dropped 7 bases, with 10 bases sitting between them. The CDR3 is 11 amino acids. Germline V lookup: CDR1 GTSNPN, CDR2 SVGIG (reference sequence). CDR3 protein: CAWTPNGGYTF. Written as DNA, the CDR3 is TGTGCCTGGACCCCCAACGGTGGCTACACCTTC.

The chain links TRBV5-1 to TRBJ2-2; TRBD1 agrees at 8 bases. The CDR3 extends over 15 amino acids. V lost 4 bases and J lost 2; bases outside the gene matches: 4. From germline, CDR1 is SGHRS and CDR2 YFSETQ. For the CDR3, the DNA is TGCGCCAGCAGCACGGGACAGGCCAACACCGGGGAGCTGTTTTTT. This sequence encodes CASSTGQANTGELFF.

This clone was seen just once. V is TRBV29-1 and J is TRBJ1-2; D is undetermined. Per germline, CDR1 SQVTM and CDR2 ANQGSEA. The CDR3 runs to 13 residues. Between the trimmed V and J ends, which lost 0 bases and 4 bases, there was a span of 9 bases. DNA for the CDR3: TGCAGCGTTGAAGATCTAGCGCGCTATGGCTACACCTTC. This sequence encodes CSVEDLARYGYTF. Based on the CDR3 plus reference TRBV29-1 and TRBJ1-2, the full variable domain is SAVISQKPSRDICQRGTSLTIQCQVDSQVTMMFWYRQQPGQSLTLIATANQGSEATYESGFVIDKFPISRPNLTFSTLTVSNMSPEDSSIYLCSVEDLARYGYTFGSGTRLTVV.

The genes are TRBV30 and TRBJ1-6; no clear D gene. The CDR3 loop spans 13 amino acids. Trimming left V 3 bases short and J 10 bases short, with 13 bases between. CDR1 is GTSNPN and CDR2 is SVGIG in the germline V gene (reference sequence). The CDR3 nucleotides are TGTGCCTGGAGGGAGATGGATGGATCACCCCTCCACTTT. Translation: CAWREMDGSPLHF. Drawing the rest from reference TRBV30 and TRBJ1-6, the complete variable domain is SQTIHQWPATLVQPVGSPLSLECTVEGTSNPNLYWYRQAAGRGLQLLFYSVGIGQISSEVPQNLSASRPQDRQFILSSKKLLLSDSGFYLCAWREMDGSPLHFGNGTRLTVT.

The CDR3 DNA reads as TGTGCCAGCAGCTTAGGGAGACTAGCGGGGGACCCTTACAATGAGCAGTTCTTC. It is translated as CASSLGRLAGDPYNEQFF. The J gene is TRBJ2-1, the V gene TRBV7-2; 12 bases map to TRBD2. The V gene end was trimmed by 1 base and the J gene end by 4 bases; junction bases not matched to a gene: 8. Germline-derived CDR1 and CDR2 are SGHTA and FQGNSA. The CDR3 is 18 amino acids.

The chain is built from TRBV27 and TRBJ2-6; no definite D call. CDR1 MNHEY and CDR2 SMNVEV come from the germline V gene (reference sequence). V shed 3 bases and J shed 9 bases, with 9 bases lying between them. The CDR3 spans 13 residues. Here the CDR3 DNA reads TGTGCCAGCAGTTTTGGCACCCACAACGTCCTGACTTTC. It yields the protein CASSFGTHNVLTF.

The chain uses TRBV3-1 (or the pseudogene TRBV3-2) and TRBJ2-5; D perhaps matches TRBD2 (6 bases). CDR1 and CDR2 from the germline V gene are LGHDT and YNNKEL (reference sequence). V was clipped by 5 bases and J by 5 bases, with 18 bases between them. The CDR3 extends over 15 amino acids. CDR3 DNA sequence: TGTGCCAGCAGCGACCGCGGGGTGTACGTGGAGACCCAGTACTTC. This codes for CASSDRGVYVETQYF.

The V call is TRBV18, the J call TRBJ1-1; tentatively, D is TRBD1 (6 bases). The CDR3 loop spans 15 amino acids. Germline V gene lookup returns CDR1 KGHSH and CDR2 LQKENI. V lost 3 bases to trimming and J lost 1 base, with 12 bases between them. The CDR3 region has the DNA TGTGCCAGCTCACCGACTAGGGGGGGGAACACTGAAGCTTTCTTT. It codes for CASSPTRGGNTEAFF.

This clone has only one observation. V gene TRBV9 combines with J gene TRBJ2-1; 16 bases are shared with TRBD2. The CDR3 length is 14 residues. Germline V CDR1 and CDR2: SGDLS, YYNGEE. V lost 7 bases and J lost 8; bases outside the gene matches: 3. CDR3: CASGTSGGAHEQFF. The CDR3 DNA reads as TGTGCCAGCGGGACTAGCGGGGGGGCCCATGAGCAGTTCTTC. The full variable domain, rest sourced from reference TRBV9 and TRBJ2-1, is DSGVTQTPKHLITATGQRVTLRCSPRSGDLSVYWYQQSLDQGLQFLIQYYNGEERAKGNILERFSAQQFPDLHSELNLSSLELGDSALYFCASGTSGGAHEQFFGPGTRLTVL.

The gene calls are TRBV9 and TRBJ2-3; 9 nucleotides align to TRBD2. Per germline, CDR1 SGDLS and CDR2 YYNGEE. The junction had 6 bases not matched to a gene; V was cut back by 0 bases and J by 4 bases. The CDR3 length is 16 residues. In nucleotides, the CDR3 is TGTGCCAGCAGCGTAGGGGGAGCGGGGGGTCCAGATACGCAGTATTTT. This sequence encodes CASSVGGAGGPDTQYF.

The CDR3 here is CASSIVTGIYGYTF. The CDR3, as DNA: TGTGCCAGTAGTATAGTAACGGGGATATATGGCTACACCTTC. The gene calls are TRBV19 and TRBJ1-2; D gene unclear. CDR3 length: 14 amino acids. Germline loops: CDR1 LNHDA, CDR2 SQIVND (reference sequence). Trimming removed 1 base at V and 5 bases at J, with 11 bases between.

The rearrangement links TRBV2 to TRBJ1-2, with D uncertain. The CDR3 is made up of 14 amino acids. V shed 7 bases and J shed 7 bases, with 19 bases lying between them. Germline lookup yields CDR1 SNHLY and CDR2 FYNNEI. The CDR3, as DNA: TGTGCCAGCACGGCTAACTCAAAGAGGGTTGGCTACACCTTC. It translates to CASTANSKRVGYTF.

This chain connects TRBV3-1 (or the pseudogene TRBV3-2) to TRBJ1-4, with a tentative D call TRBD1 (6 bases). V dropped 1 base and J dropped 7 bases, with 16 bases sitting between them. The germline V gene encodes CDR1 LGHDT and CDR2 YNNKEL (reference sequence). The CDR3 sequence is 16 residues long. Here the CDR3 reads CASSQGVARGSEKLFF. The CDR3 nucleotides read TGTGCCAGCAGCCAAGGTGTGGCCAGGGGTAGTGAAAAACTGTTTTTT.

The chain employs TRBV9 and TRBJ1-2, with TRBD1 matching 8 bases. Germline values: CDR1 SGDLS, CDR2 YYNGEE. The CDR3 is made up of 13 amino acids. Unmatched junction bases numbered 4, after V lost 3 bases and J lost 6 bases. CDR3 nucleotide sequence: TGTGCCAGCAGCGATGACAGGGGACATGGCTACACCTTC. Protein: CASSDDRGHGYTF.

CDR3 in amino acids: CASSLEVVRGLNEQFF. CDR3 sequence (DNA): TGTGCCAGCAGCTTAGAAGTGGTGCGGGGGCTCAATGAGCAGTTCTTC. V and J are TRBV7-9 and TRBJ2-1; tentative D call: TRBD2 (7 bases). Trimming removed 1 base from V and 6 bases from J, with 16 bases in between. Germline assignment: CDR1 SEHNR and CDR2 FQNEAQ (reference sequence). The CDR3 loop spans 16 amino acids.

The gene calls are TRBV30 and TRBJ2-7; TRBD1 agrees at 8 bases. V was pared by 0 bases and J by 7 bases, with 5 bases of the junction left unmatched. CDR1 GTSNPN and CDR2 SVGIG come from the germline V gene (reference sequence). The CDR3 is 13 amino acids. CDR3 coding DNA: TGTGCCTGGAGTGTACTACGGACAGGGGAGCAGTACTTC. Its protein is CAWSVLRTGEQYF. The full variable domain, in which reference TRBV30 and TRBJ2-7 provide the parts outside the CDR3, is SQTIHQWPATLVQPVGSPLSLECTVEGTSNPNLYWYRQAAGRGLQLLFYSVGIGQISSEVPQNLSASRPQDRQFILSSKKLLLSDSGFYLCAWSVLRTGEQYFGPGTRLTVT.

CDR3 sequence (DNA): TGTGCCAGCAGCCCCCCTGGCGGGGGGGTCTACAATGAGCAGTTCTTC. Its translation: CASSPPGGGVYNEQFF. The chain employs TRBV9 and TRBJ2-1, with TRBD2 matching over 9 bases. V lost 4 bases, J lost 3 bases, and 8 bases stayed unmatched. CDR3 length equals 16 residues. CDR1 and CDR2 from the germline V gene are SGDLS and YYNGEE.

The V and J genes are TRBV2 and TRBJ1-2; a weak D match, TRBD1 (5 bases). The CDR3 is 12 residues long. V was shortened by 8 bases and J by 8 bases, with 15 bases between the two germline ends. Germline V CDR1 and CDR2: SNHLY, FYNNEI. The CDR3 sequence: CASLVGGGGYTF. The CDR3 DNA reads as TGTGCCAGCTTGGTCGGGGGTGGCGGCTACACCTTC.